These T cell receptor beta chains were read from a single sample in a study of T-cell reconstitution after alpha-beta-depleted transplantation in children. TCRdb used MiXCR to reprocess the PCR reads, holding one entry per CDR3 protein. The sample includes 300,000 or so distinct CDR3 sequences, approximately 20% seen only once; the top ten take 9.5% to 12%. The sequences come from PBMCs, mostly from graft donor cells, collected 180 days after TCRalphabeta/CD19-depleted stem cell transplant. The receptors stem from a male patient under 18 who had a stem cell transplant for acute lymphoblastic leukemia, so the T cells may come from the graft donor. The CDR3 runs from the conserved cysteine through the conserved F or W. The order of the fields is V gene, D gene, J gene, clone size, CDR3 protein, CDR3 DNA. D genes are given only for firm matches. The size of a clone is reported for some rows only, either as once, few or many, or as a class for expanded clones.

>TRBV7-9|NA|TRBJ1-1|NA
CASSLKNSYTEAFF
TGTGCCAGCAGCTTAAAGAACAGTTACACTGAAGCTTTCTTT
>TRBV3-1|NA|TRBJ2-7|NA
CASSPTGHHYEQYF
TGTGCCAGCAGCCCCACGGGACACCACTACGAGCAGTACTTC
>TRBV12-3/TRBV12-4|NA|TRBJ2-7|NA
CASSPITLTGFDEQYF
TGTGCCAGCAGCCCAATAACCCTTACAGGGTTCGACGAGCAGTACTTC
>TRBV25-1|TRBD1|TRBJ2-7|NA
CASRGQGVYEQYF
TGTGCCAGCAGGGGACAGGGGGTCTACGAGCAGTACTTC
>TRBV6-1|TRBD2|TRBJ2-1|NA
CASGLAGGVTEQFF
TGTGCCAGCGGACTAGCGGGAGGAGTCACTGAGCAGTTCTTC
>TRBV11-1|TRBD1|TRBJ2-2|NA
CVSSGGQGWIGELFF
TGTGTCAGCAGTGGGGGACAGGGGTGGATCGGGGAGCTGTTTTTT
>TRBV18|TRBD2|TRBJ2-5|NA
CASSPGEGRQETQYF
TGTGCCAGCTCACCAGGGGAGGGGAGGCAAGAGACCCAGTACTTC
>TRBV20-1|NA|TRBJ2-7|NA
CSAHVGTAGGEQYF
TGCAGTGCCCATGTGGGGACTGCGGGCGGCGAGCAGTACTTC
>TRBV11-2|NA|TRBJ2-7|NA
CASTSLRGFGVEQYF
TGTGCCAGCACCTCCCTAAGGGGGTTTGGGGTCGAGCAGTACTTC
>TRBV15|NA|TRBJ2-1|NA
CATSSGERSRDEQFF
TGTGCCACCAGCAGCGGAGAACGGAGTCGGGATGAGCAGTTCTTC
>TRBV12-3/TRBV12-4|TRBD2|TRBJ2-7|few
CASSLNEGRGTTGLADSLGYEQYF
TGTGCCAGCAGTTTAAATGAGGGGCGCGGGACAACGGGACTAGCGGATTCACTGGGTTACGAGCAGTACTTC
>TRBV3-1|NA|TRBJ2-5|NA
CASSRRVGQETQYF
TGTGCCAGCAGCCGTCGGGTGGGGCAAGAGACCCAGTACTTC
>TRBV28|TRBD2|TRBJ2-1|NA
CASSLYGRAGNEQFF
TGTGCCAGCAGTTTATACGGGAGGGCCGGGAATGAGCAGTTCTTC
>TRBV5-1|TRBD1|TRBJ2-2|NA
CASSFSGQGRTGELFF
TGCGCCAGCAGCTTCTCGGGACAGGGACGCACCGGGGAGCTGTTTTTT
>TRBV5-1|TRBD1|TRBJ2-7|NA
CASPTGGPYEQYF
TGCGCCAGCCCGACAGGGGGCCCCTACGAGCAGTACTTC
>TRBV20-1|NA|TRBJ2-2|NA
CSARDFSSSVTGELFF
TGCAGTGCTAGAGATTTTTCTAGTTCGGTCACCGGGGAGCTGTTTTTT
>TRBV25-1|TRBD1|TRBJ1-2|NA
CASSELDRGIYGYTF
TGTGCCAGCAGTGAACTGGACAGGGGGATCTATGGCTACACCTTC
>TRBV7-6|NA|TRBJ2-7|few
CASSLGDGPQEQYF
TGTGCCAGCAGCTTAGGGGACGGCCCTCAGGAGCAGTACTTC
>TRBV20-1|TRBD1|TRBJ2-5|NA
CSAGPGQGAFETQYF
TGCAGTGCGGGTCCGGGACAGGGGGCTTTCGAGACCCAGTACTTC
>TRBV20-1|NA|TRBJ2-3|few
CSARGYSTDTQYF
TGCAGTGCTAGGGGGTACTCCACAGATACGCAGTATTTT
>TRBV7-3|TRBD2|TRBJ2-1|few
CASSGAGLAGEGGYNEQFF
TGTGCCAGCAGCGGTGCGGGACTAGCGGGAGAGGGGGGTTACAATGAGCAGTTCTTC
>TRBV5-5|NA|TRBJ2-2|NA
CASGSPRARGGELFF
TGTGCCAGCGGGAGCCCGAGGGCCAGGGGCGGGGAGCTGTTTTTT